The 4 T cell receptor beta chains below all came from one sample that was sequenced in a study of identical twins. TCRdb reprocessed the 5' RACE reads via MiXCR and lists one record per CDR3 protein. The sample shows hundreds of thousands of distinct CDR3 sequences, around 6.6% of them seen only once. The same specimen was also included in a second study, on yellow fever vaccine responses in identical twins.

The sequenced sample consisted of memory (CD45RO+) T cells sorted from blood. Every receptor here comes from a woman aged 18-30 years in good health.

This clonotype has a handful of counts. The CDR3 DNA reads as TGTGCCAGCAGCTTTGACGGTAGATTCGAGCAGTACTTC. Encoded protein: CASSFDGRFEQYF. The V call is TRBV7-9, the J call TRBJ2-7; D unresolved. Germline values: CDR1 SEHNR, CDR2 FQNEAQ (reference sequence). Trimming left V 3 bases short and J 6 bases short, with 12 bases between. The CDR3 has 13 residues.

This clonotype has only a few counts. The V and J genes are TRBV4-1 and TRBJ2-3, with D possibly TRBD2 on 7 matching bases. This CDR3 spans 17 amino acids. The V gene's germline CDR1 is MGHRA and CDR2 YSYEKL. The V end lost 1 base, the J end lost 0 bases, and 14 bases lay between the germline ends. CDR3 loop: CASSQGRGRTSTDTQYF. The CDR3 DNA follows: TGCGCCAGCAGCCAAGGGCGGGGGCGCACTAGCACAGATACGCAGTATTTT.

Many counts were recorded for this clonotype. CDR3 residues: CASSQGPTRPSADIQYF. The CDR3 nucleotides are TGCGCCAGCAGCCAGGGACCAACTCGGCCCTCCGCGGACATTCAGTACTTC. This chain links TRBV4-1 with TRBJ2-4; D assignment may be TRBD1 or TRBD2 (5 bases each). The V gene's germline CDR1 is MGHRA and CDR2 YSYEKL. Trimming took off 3 bases at V and 8 bases at J, with 23 bases between the two ends. The CDR3 totals 17 residues.

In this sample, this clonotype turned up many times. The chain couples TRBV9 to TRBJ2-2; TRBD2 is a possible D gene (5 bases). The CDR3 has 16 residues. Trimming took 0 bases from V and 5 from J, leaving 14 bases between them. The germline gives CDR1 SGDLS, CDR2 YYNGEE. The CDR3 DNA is TGTGCCAGCAGCGTAGGGAGTGGGTCGGGGACCGGGGAGCTGTTTTTT. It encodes CASSVGSGSGTGELFF. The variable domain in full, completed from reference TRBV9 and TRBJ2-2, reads DSGVTQTPKHLITATGQRVTLRCSPRSGDLSVYWYQQSLDQGLQFLIQYYNGEERAKGNILERFSAQQFPDLHSELNLSSLELGDSALYFCASSVGSGSGTGELFFGEGSRLTVL.